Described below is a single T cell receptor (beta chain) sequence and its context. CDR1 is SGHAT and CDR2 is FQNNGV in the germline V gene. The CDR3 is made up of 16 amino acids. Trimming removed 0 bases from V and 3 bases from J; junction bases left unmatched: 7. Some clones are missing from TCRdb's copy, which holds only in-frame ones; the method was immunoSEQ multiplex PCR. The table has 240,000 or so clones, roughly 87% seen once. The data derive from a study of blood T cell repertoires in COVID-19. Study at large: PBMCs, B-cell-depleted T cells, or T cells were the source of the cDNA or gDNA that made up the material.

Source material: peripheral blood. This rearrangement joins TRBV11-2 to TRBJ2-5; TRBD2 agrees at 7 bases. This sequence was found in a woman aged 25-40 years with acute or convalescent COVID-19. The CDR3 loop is CASSLEGRGVKETQYF. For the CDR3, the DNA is TGTGCCAGCAGCTTAGAGGGGAGGGGAGTAAAAGAGACCCAGTACTTC.